These 14 T cell receptor beta chains share one sample of origin, sequenced in a study of graft-versus-host responses after intestinal transplantation (dated by TCRdb to 2020 to 2023). The receptor library was made with the immunoSEQ multiplex PCR assay. TCRdb provides this immuneACCESS table in a form limited to in-frame rearrangements. Some clones are lacking; in checked studies, under half of them reflect an unresolved V gene, and why the rest are absent is not known. In all, the sample holds more than 70,000 clones, and under 95% of those were seen once. The top ten clonotypes cover around 0.44% of the sample. The sample's time point, from its label and the paper: cells obtained before transplantation from donor or recipient. The antigens for these receptors are not known. Material: unstimulated CD8+ T cells sorted from spleen or lymph node cells, obtained before transplant. These receptors all stem from a human donor who was the organ donor for an intestinal transplant.

This chain's CDR3 is CASSSGGGAREQYF. The DNA of the CDR3 is TGTGCCAGCAGCTCGGGCGGGGGGGCCAGGGAGCAGTACTTC. The chain carries TRBV7-9 and TRBJ2-7; 9 positions agree with TRBD2. The CDR3 spans 14 residues. Germline loops: CDR1 SEHNR, CDR2 FQNEAQ (reference sequence). V dropped 4 bases and J dropped 7; count of bases not matched to a gene: 8. The complete variable domain, with remaining parts taken from reference TRBV7-9 and TRBJ2-7, reads DTGVSQNPRHKITKRGQNVTFRCDPISEHNRLYWYRQTLGQGPEFLTYFQNEAQLEKSRLLSDRFSAERPKGSFSTLEIQRTEQGDSAMYLCASSSGGGAREQYFGPGTRLTVT.

The rearrangement joins TRBV7-8 to TRBJ2-2; D is ambiguous. V was shortened by 2 bases and J by 6 bases, with 7 bases between the two germline ends. The CDR3 has 13 residues. CDR1 is SGHVS, CDR2 FQNEAQ, per germline. CDR3 loop: CASSLLQSGELFF. DNA of the CDR3: TGTGCCAGCAGCTTACTACAGTCCGGGGAGCTGTTTTTT.

V and J are TRBV9 and TRBJ1-1; no reliable D call. This CDR3 contains 12 residues. V was cut by 0 bases and J by 10 bases, with 10 bases left in between. Germline V CDR1 and CDR2: SGDLS, YYNGEE. CDR3: CASSVVGRGAFF. The DNA for the CDR3 is TGTGCCAGCAGCGTAGTGGGTCGGGGAGCTTTCTTT.

The chain couples TRBV7-6 to TRBJ2-5, with 7 bases identical to TRBD1. The ends lost 5 bases at V and 9 bases at J; junction bases unmatched: 12. The germline V gene has CDR1 SGHVS and CDR2 FNYEAQ. The CDR3 runs to 14 residues. The CDR3 here is CASSPGTEGLAQYF. As DNA, the CDR3 is TGTGCCAGCAGCCCGGGGACAGAGGGGTTGGCCCAGTACTTC. Complete variable domain (other parts from reference TRBV7-6 and TRBJ2-5): GAGVSQSPRYKVTKRGQDVALRCDPISGHVSLYWYRQALGQGPEFLTYFNYEAQQDKSGLPNDRFSAERPEGSISTLTIQRTEQRDSAMYRCASSPGTEGLAQYFGPGTRLLVL.

V and J are TRBV18 and TRBJ2-7; 14 positions match TRBD2. From germline, CDR1 is KGHSH and CDR2 LQKENI. The CDR3 totals 17 residues. Trimming removed 3 bases from V and 0 bases from J; junction bases left unmatched: 4. DNA for the CDR3: TGTGCCAGCTCACCGGGACTAGCGGGGGTACTCTCCTACGAGCAGTACTTC. It codes for CASSPGLAGVLSYEQYF.

This chain connects TRBV13 to TRBJ1-6; D is ambiguous. The germline V gene encodes CDR1 PRHDT and CDR2 FYEKMQ (reference sequence). This CDR3 is 11 amino acids long. V lost 4 bases, J lost 9 bases, and 4 bases lay in between. As DNA, the CDR3 is TGTGCCAGCAGCTCGGGTTCACCCCTCCACTTT. Translated: CASSSGSPLHF.

The V call is TRBV5-1, the J call TRBJ2-2, with D perhaps matching TRBD2 (6 bases). V lost 2 bases to trimming and J lost 6 bases, with 8 bases between them. Germline lookup yields CDR1 SGHRS and CDR2 YFSETQ. This CDR3 spans 13 amino acids. The CDR3 is CASSFSGAGELFF. DNA for the CDR3: TGCGCCAGCAGCTTCTCGGGGGCCGGGGAGCTGTTTTTT.

This chain connects TRBV9 to TRBJ2-3; perhaps TRBD2 as D (5 bases). CDR1 SGDLS and CDR2 YYNGEE come from the germline V gene. The CDR3 has 14 amino acids. Trimming removed 0 bases from V and 1 base from J, with 6 bases in between. Here the CDR3 DNA reads TGTGCCAGCAGCGTAGACGGGGGCACAGATACGCAGTATTTT. Amino acids: CASSVDGGTDTQYF.

V usage is TRBV29-1 and J usage is TRBJ1-1, with a weak D call TRBD1 (5 bases). Germline V gene sequence: CDR1 SQVTM, CDR2 ANQGSEA. V was pared by 5 bases and J by 1 base, with 8 bases between. The CDR3 is 12 residues long. The CDR3 loop is CSVLGGNTEAFF. The CDR3 bases are TGCAGCGTTCTCGGGGGGAACACTGAAGCTTTCTTT. The whole variable domain, remainder taken from reference TRBV29-1 and TRBJ1-1, is SAVISQKPSRDICQRGTSLTIQCQVDSQVTMMFWYRQQPGQSLTLIATANQGSEATYESGFVIDKFPISRPNLTFSTLTVSNMSPEDSSIYLCSVLGGNTEAFFGQGTRLTVV.

This clone is a singleton in its sample. The gene calls are TRBV19 and TRBJ2-5; D perhaps matches TRBD1 (6 bases). Germline CDR1 reads LNHDA; CDR2 reads SQIVND (reference sequence). This CDR3 spans 14 amino acids. The V gene lost 3 bases and the J gene lost 4 bases, with 12 bases spanning the gap. The CDR3 sequence is CASSIQGMGETQYF. CDR3 DNA: TGTGCCAGTAGTATCCAGGGGATGGGAGAGACCCAGTACTTC.

J is TRBJ2-1 and V is TRBV4-2; 7 bases fit TRBD1. The CDR3 spans 18 residues. With 0 bases clipped from V and 2 bases from J, the junction kept 10 bases outside the gene matches. CDR1 and CDR2 (germline): LGHNA, YNFKEQ. The CDR3 loop reads CASSQESPTGAPYNEQFF. The CDR3, as DNA: TGTGCCAGCAGCCAAGAAAGTCCCACAGGGGCCCCCTACAATGAGCAGTTCTTC.

This chain connects TRBV27 to TRBJ1-1; no reliable D call. CDR3 length: 13 residues. Germline loops: CDR1 MNHEY, CDR2 SMNVEV (reference sequence). V was clipped by 6 bases and J by 6 bases, with 14 bases between them. The CDR3 loop reads CASSRGYIAEAFF. The CDR3 DNA is TGTGCCAGCAGCCGAGGGTACATCGCTGAAGCTTTCTTT.

J is TRBJ1-2 and V is TRBV5-5; perhaps TRBD1 as D (5 bases). Trimming removed 9 bases at V and 8 bases at J, with 14 bases between. The CDR3 contains 11 residues. Germline CDR1 reads SGHKS; CDR2 reads YYEKEE (reference sequence). CDR3 DNA: TGTGCCACCTCGGAGGGGAACGGCTACACCTTC. Translated, it gives CATSEGNGYTF.

In this sample, this clone turned up once. V gene TRBV27 combines with J gene TRBJ1-1; D is unresolved. The CDR3 has 13 amino acids. V gave up 5 bases and J gave up 1 base, with 8 bases separating them. The germline CDR1 and CDR2 sequences are MNHEY and SMNVEV (reference sequence). The CDR3 is CASSLTPNTEAFF. CDR3 nucleotides: TGTGCCAGCAGTCTTACACCGAACACTGAAGCTTTCTTT.